One sample yielded the 8 T cell receptor beta chains listed below, sequenced in a study of Graves' ophthalmopathy and Graves' hyperthyroidism. The sequenced template was RNA, covering the TCR beta CDR3 region. The workflow started with a first-round RT-PCR run with HTBI primers and then moved on to a second-round multiplex PCR. Each CDR3 protein gets one entry after TCRdb re-called the multiplex PCR reads with MiXCR. The sample lists over 650,000 distinct CDR3 sequences; about two fifths were seen once. The specimen sequenced was peripheral blood. The receptors come from an adult man with Graves' ophthalmopathy.

In its sample, this clonotype was seen once. CDR3 sequence: CASSVGGTDYGKLFF. Here the CDR3 DNA reads TGTGCCAGCAGTGTCGGCGGGACAGATTATGGAAAACTGTTTTTT. The chain has TRBV2 and TRBJ1-4; 7 nucleotides align to TRBD1. The CDR3 has 15 residues. The V gene end was trimmed by 4 bases and the J gene end by 10 bases; junction bases not matched to a gene: 12. Per germline, CDR1 SNHLY and CDR2 FYNNEI.

Turning to this clonotype: This may be a read error: a much more frequent sequence differs by one nucleotide. V gene TRBV9 combines with J gene TRBJ1-5; D is unresolved. V was cut by 4 bases and J by 3 bases, with 11 bases left in between. Germline CDR1 and CDR2: SGDLS and YYNGEE. The CDR3 sequence is 14 residues long. CDR3 sequence reads: CASSQDGINQPQHF. The CDR3 region has the DNA TGTGCCAGCAGCCAAGACGGGATCAATCAGCCCCAGCATTTT.

This clonotype was counted ten times or more. The chain carries TRBV5-8 and TRBJ1-5; a weak D match, TRBD1 (6 bases). V lost 4 bases to trimming and J lost 9 bases, with 17 bases between them. This CDR3 spans 14 amino acids. The germline V gene has CDR1 SGHTS and CDR2 YDEGEE. The chain's CDR3 is CASSTRTVFRPQHF. CDR3 nucleotide sequence: TGTGCCAGCAGCACCCGGACAGTATTTCGGCCCCAGCATTTT.

The sample holds a few counts of this clonotype. The V call is TRBV27, the J call TRBJ2-7; TRBD2 agrees at 8 bases. This CDR3 is built from 14 residues. With V trimmed by 6 bases and J by 5 bases, 9 bases remained unmatched. Germline loops: CDR1 MNHEY, CDR2 SMNVEV (reference sequence). CDR3 nucleotides: TGTGCCAGCAGGGCGGGGGGCGCGATCCACGAGCAGTACTTC. Amino acids: CASRAGGAIHEQYF.

As regards this clonotype: A much larger clonotype is one base distant, so this may be a read error. As the CDR3 is not closed by the conserved phenylalanine or tryptophan, this likely results from a read error. J is TRBJ1-2 and V is TRBV5-1; 7 bases match TRBD1. Trimming removed 4 bases from V and 7 bases from J; junction bases left unmatched: 10. The CDR3 length is 14 residues. Per the germline V gene, CDR1 is SGHRS and CDR2 is YFSETQ. This CDR3 is CASSVNTGARGYTS. In DNA form, the CDR3 reads TGCGCCAGCAGCGTAAACACAGGGGCTCGTGGCTACACCTCC.

To note about this clonotype: One end of the junction is discordant with germline, which a read error may explain. The rearrangement joins TRBV29-1 to TRBJ1-1; TRBD1 is a possible D gene (6 bases). This CDR3 region has 8 residues. CDR1 SQVTM and CDR2 ANQGSEA come from the germline V gene. The CDR3 DNA follows: TGCAGCGTTGAGAAACAGGGATTT. Translating it yields CSVEKQGF.

A word on this clonotype: This may stem from a read error, because a much larger clone lies one nucleotide away. The CDR3 sequence is CASSLDPRYEQYF. CDR3 bases: TGTGCCAGCAGTTTGGACCCACGCTACGAGCAGTACTTC. The chain is built from TRBV12-3 or TRBV12-4 and TRBJ2-7; D remains unclear. V gave up 3 bases and J gave up 3 bases, with 9 bases separating them. The CDR3 runs 13 residues.

This clonotype was seen many times. The chain carries TRBV7-2 and TRBJ1-1; 7 bases align to TRBD1. Per germline, CDR1 SGHTA and CDR2 FQGNSA. CDR3 length equals 16 residues. V lost 4 bases to trimming and J lost 1 base; unmatched junction nucleotides: 9. CDR3 DNA: TGTGCCAGCAGCTCAACAGGGGCCGGGGGGAACACTGAAGCTTTCTTT. Translation: CASSSTGAGGNTEAFF.